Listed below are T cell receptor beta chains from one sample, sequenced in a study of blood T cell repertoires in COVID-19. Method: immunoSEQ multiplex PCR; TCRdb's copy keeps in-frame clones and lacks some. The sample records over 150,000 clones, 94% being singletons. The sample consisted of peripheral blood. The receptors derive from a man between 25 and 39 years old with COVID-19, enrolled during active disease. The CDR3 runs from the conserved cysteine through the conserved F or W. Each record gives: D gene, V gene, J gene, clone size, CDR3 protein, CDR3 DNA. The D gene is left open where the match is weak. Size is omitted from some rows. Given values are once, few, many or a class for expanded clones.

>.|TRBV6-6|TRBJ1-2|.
CASSYRQGYGYTF
TGTGCCAGCAGTTACCGGCAGGGCTATGGCTACACCTTC
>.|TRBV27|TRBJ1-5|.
CASRSSSKGNQPQHF
TGTGCCAGCAGATCCTCTAGCAAGGGCAATCAGCCCCAGCATTTT
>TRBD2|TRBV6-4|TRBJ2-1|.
CASSDGGTSGTQQFF
TGTGCCAGCAGTGACGGAGGGACTAGCGGAACCCAGCAGTTCTTC
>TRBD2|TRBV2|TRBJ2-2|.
CASSESVAGANTGELFF
TGTGCCAGCAGTGAATCAGTAGCGGGGGCGAACACCGGGGAGCTGTTTTTT
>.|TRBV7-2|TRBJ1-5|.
CASSHGTSNQPQHF
TGTGCCAGCAGCCATGGGACAAGCAATCAGCCCCAGCATTTT
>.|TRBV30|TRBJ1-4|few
CAYREPNEKLFF
TGTGCCTACCGGGAACCTAATGAAAAACTGTTTTTT
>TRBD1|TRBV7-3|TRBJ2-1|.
CASSEGQGIHNEQFF
TGTGCCAGCAGCGAGGGACAGGGAATCCACAATGAGCAGTTCTTC
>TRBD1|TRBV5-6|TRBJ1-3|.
CASSRDSLFPAGNTIYF
TGTGCCAGCAGCCGGGACAGCCTCTTTCCTGCTGGAAACACCATATATTTT
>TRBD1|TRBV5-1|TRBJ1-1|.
CASSLGKGARGTEAFF
TGCGCCAGCAGCTTAGGAAAGGGGGCGCGGGGCACTGAAGCTTTCTTT
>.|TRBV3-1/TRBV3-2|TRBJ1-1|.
CASSQGGNTEAFF
TGTGCCAGCAGCCAAGGCGGCAACACTGAAGCTTTCTTT
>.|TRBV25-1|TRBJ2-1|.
CASSESGEQFF
TGTGCCAGCAGTGAATCCGGTGAGCAGTTCTTC
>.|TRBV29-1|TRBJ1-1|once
CSVEARGNTEAFF
TGCAGCGTTGAAGCCAGGGGGAACACTGAAGCTTTCTTT
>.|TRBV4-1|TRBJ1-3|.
CASRPTGGGNTIYF
TGCGCCAGCAGGCCGACCGGAGGCGGAAACACCATATATTTT
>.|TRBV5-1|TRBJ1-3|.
CASSTGWGNTIYF
TGCGCCAGCAGCACCGGGTGGGGAAACACCATATATTTT
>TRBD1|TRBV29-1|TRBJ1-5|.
CSAGTGDRGQPQHF
TGCAGCGCCGGGACAGGGGATCGTGGTCAGCCCCAGCATTTT